A selection of T cell receptor beta chains follows, all from one sample in a study of cytomegalovirus exposure and HLA in healthy donors. Profiling relied on immunoSEQ multiplex PCR, and the TCRdb table lists in-frame clones only, not all of them. This table holds 150,000 or so clones, around two thirds found once. Sequencing input: PBMCs. The origin of the receptors is a man younger than 45 in good health and CMV-seropositive. Each CDR3 is given with its conserved first and last residue. Each record gives: V gene, D gene, CDR3 protein. The D gene is left open where the match is weak.

V gene: TRBV19
D gene: NA
CDR3 protein: CASSPTGPISGANVLTF

V gene: TRBV28
D gene: NA
CDR3 protein: CASSSSGFQETQYF

V gene: TRBV2
D gene: TRBD1
CDR3 protein: CASTADRGSYNEQFF

V gene: TRBV10-1
D gene: NA
CDR3 protein: CASSDSVQTQYF

V gene: TRBV6-1
D gene: NA
CDR3 protein: CASSPTDRFRGYTF

V gene: TRBV19
D gene: NA
CDR3 protein: CASSPAGDSYNEQFF

V gene: TRBV2
D gene: NA
CDR3 protein: CARKSESSYEQYF

V gene: TRBV6-6
D gene: TRBD2
CDR3 protein: CAIRQRGVETQYF

V gene: TRBV10-3
D gene: TRBD1
CDR3 protein: CAIMGQGQETQYF

V gene: TRBV7-9
D gene: TRBD1
CDR3 protein: CASTTGGGSGYTF

V gene: TRBV6-5
D gene: TRBD1
CDR3 protein: CASRPGTDSYEQYF

V gene: TRBV5-5
D gene: NA
CDR3 protein: CASSLLRPNEQFF

V gene: TRBV27
D gene: TRBD1
CDR3 protein: CASSLWSGGSVYNEQFF

V gene: TRBV30
D gene: NA
CDR3 protein: CAWGPLNTEAFF

V gene: TRBV5-6
D gene: TRBD1
CDR3 protein: CASSLMAGGPYEQYF

V gene: TRBV5-1
D gene: NA
CDR3 protein: CASSSRQTHFMNTEAFF

V gene: TRBV5-1
D gene: NA
CDR3 protein: CASSPGQTDPTDTQYF

V gene: TRBV5-1
D gene: TRBD1
CDR3 protein: CASSALPGQGNTGELFF

V gene: TRBV6-1
D gene: TRBD1
CDR3 protein: CASSQQGATEAFF

V gene: TRBV11-2
D gene: NA
CDR3 protein: CASSLGGGRSYQPQHF

V gene: TRBV6-6
D gene: TRBD2
CDR3 protein: CASSRLAGEGGELFF

V gene: TRBV6-5
D gene: NA
CDR3 protein: CASSYSSYNQPQHF